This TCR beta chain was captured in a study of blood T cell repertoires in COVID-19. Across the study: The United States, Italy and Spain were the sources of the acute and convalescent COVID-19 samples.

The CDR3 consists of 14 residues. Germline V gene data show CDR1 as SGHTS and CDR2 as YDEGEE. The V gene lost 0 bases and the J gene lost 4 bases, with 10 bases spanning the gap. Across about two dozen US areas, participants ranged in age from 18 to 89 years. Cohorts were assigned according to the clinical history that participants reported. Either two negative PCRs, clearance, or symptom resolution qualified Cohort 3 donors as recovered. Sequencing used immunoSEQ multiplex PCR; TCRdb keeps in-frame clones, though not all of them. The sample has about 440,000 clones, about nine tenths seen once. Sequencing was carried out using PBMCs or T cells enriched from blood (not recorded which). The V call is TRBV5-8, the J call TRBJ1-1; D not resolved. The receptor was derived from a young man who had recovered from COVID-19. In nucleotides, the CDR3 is TGTGCCAGCAGCTTGGACGAGTTATCCACTGAAGCTTTCTTT. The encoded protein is CASSLDELSTEAFF.